The 3 T cell receptor beta chains below were found in one sample sequenced in a study of Tregs in tolerant kidney transplant recipients. The table came from immunoSEQ multiplex PCR; TCRdb's copy has only in-frame clones and leaves some out. In total, the table holds roughly 32,000 clones. The material sequenced was CD8+ T cells from blood, taken before the transplant. The origin of the receptors is a human donor who received a combined kidney and bone marrow transplant.

With respect to this clone: The read is 3 residues too short to cover the CDR3 end, so that end is filled in from the germline J gene. This chain links TRBV6-1 with TRBJ2-1; the match to TRBD2 covers 10 bases. This CDR3 contains 15 residues. CDR1 MNHNS and CDR2 SASEGT come from the germline V gene. V lost 1 base to trimming and J lost 3 bases; unmatched junction nucleotides: 0. The CDR3 DNA, read in part, is TGTGCCAGCAGTGAAGGGACTAGCGGCTACAATGAG. It translates to CASSEGTSGYNE. The entire CDR3 sequence reads CASSEGTSGYNEQFF.

Concerning this clone itself: Read sequence stops 3 residues before the CDR3 end, and the germline J gene provides the missing end. J is TRBJ2-6 and V is TRBV7-8; a possible D gene is TRBD2 (6 bases). Trimming pared 5 bases from V and 9 bases from J, leaving 14 bases between. From germline, CDR1 is SGHVS and CDR2 FQNEAQ. CDR3 length equals 14 residues. The DNA read from the CDR3 is TGTGCCAGCAGCCCAGCGGGCGGAGACAACGTC. Translating it yields CASSPAGGDNV. The whole CDR3 protein is CASSPAGGDNVLTF.

With respect to this clone: The sequence runs out 3 residues before the end of the CDR3; the remainder is reconstructed from the germline J gene. This rearrangement joins TRBV7-9 to TRBJ1-5, with unresolved D. V was clipped by 5 bases and J by 0 bases, with 5 bases between them. This CDR3 comprises 13 residues. Germline V gene lookup returns CDR1 SEHNR and CDR2 FQNEAQ (reference sequence). The DNA read from the CDR3 is TGTGCCAGCAGCCCGTCTAGCAATCAGCCC. Protein product: CASSPSSNQP. The whole CDR3 is CASSPSSNQPQHF.